The source of this T cell receptor beta chain is a study of CD8+CD57+ T cells in acquired aplastic anemia. About the study: DNA recovered from sorted CD4+ and CD8+ cells had a mean of 3.2 ug.

Germline loops: CDR1 DFQATT, CDR2 SNEGSKA (reference sequence). Losses at the gene ends were 7 bases for V and 5 bases for J; bases not matched to a gene: 15. The CDR3 sequence is 15 residues long. Profiles of TCR beta VDJ and CDR3 were generated from a genomic DNA template. Using its own MiXCR run on the reads, TCRdb lists one record per CDR3 protein. The sample contains 150,000 to 200,000 distinct CDR3 sequences, over 60% of which appear only once. Study outcomes and limitations: Patients and controls were found to share roughly 31 CD8+ CDR3 sequences. The study found no significant CD8+ Simpson's diversity difference between patients and controls.

A note on this clonotype: Antigen unknown.

This chain links TRBV20-1 with TRBJ2-5; 8 bases line up with TRBD1. This clonotype was obtained from a human donor with severe aplastic anemia or a healthy control (not recorded which). The sequenced sample was sorted CD4+, CD8+, or CD8+CD57+ T cells (not recorded which) from PBMCs. For the CDR3, the DNA is TGCAGTGTTCTACCCGCGGCAGGGGGCAGTGAGACCCAGTACTTC. This codes for CSVLPAAGGSETQYF.